This T cell receptor beta chain was sequenced in a study of blood T cell repertoires in COVID-19. Study information: Sites in the United States, Italy and Spain provided acute and convalescent COVID-19 samples. Nucleic acid was either cDNA or gDNA, and it came from T cells, B-cell-depleted T cells, or PBMCs.

Germline V gives CDR1 SGHAT, CDR2 FQNNGV. Trimming took off 1 base at V and 8 bases at J, with 18 bases between the two ends. The CDR3 has 16 residues. In the authors' methods: Scientists estimated how many nucleated cells there were by amplifying reference gene primers. Measured with immunoSEQ multiplex PCR; TCRdb has only the in-frame clones, and not every one. V and J calls and clone size are copied from that table; D and trimming were computed from the DNA. The sample includes around 63,000 clones, about 90% seen only once; the top ten take 18%. The chain uses TRBV11-2 and TRBJ2-1; TRBD2 might be the D (7 bases). Material: peripheral blood. This TCR derives from a woman of 80 years or more with active COVID-19. The CDR3 DNA is TGTGCCAGCAGCTTAGCAGGTGGGGGGGCTGTCGATGAGCAGTTCTTC. It translates to CASSLAGGGAVDEQFF.